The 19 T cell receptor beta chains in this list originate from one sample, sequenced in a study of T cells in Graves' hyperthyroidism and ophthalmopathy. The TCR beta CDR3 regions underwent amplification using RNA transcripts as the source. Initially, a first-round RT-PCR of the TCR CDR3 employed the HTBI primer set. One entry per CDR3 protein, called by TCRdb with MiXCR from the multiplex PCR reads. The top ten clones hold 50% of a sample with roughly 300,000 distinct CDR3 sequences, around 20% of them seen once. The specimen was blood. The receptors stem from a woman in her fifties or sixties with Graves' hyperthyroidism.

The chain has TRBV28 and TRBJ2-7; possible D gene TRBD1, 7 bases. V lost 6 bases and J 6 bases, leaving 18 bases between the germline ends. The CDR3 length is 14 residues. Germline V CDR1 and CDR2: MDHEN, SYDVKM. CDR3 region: CASSPRGATSEQYF. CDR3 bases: TGTGCCAGCAGCCCCAGGGGGGCGACGTCCGAGCAGTACTTC.

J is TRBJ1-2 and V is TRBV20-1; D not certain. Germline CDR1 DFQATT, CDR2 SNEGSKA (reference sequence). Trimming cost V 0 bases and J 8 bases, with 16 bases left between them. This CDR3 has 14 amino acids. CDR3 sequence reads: CSARDREGGIGYTF. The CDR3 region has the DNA TGCAGTGCTAGAGATCGTGAGGGAGGAATCGGCTACACCTTC.

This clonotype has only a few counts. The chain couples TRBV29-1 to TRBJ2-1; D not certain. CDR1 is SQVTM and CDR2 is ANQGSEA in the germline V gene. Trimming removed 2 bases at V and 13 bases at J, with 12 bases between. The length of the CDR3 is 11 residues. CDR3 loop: CSVELGSQQFF. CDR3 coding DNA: TGCAGCGTTGAATTAGGGTCCCAACAGTTCTTC.

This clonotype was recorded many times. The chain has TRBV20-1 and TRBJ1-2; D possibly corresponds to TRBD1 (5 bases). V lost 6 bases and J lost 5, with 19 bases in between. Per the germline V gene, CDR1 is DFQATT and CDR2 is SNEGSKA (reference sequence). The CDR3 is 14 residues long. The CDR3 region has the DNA TGCAGTGCCCCCCCTGGGGGAGGAGGGTATGGCTACACCTTC. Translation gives CSAPPGGGGYGYTF.

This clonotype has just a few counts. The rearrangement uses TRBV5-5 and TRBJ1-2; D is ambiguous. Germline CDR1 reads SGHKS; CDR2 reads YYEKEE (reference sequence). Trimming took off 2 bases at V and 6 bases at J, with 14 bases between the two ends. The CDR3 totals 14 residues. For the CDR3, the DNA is TGTGCCAGCAGCTTAACTTTAAACGGCAATGGCTACACCTTC. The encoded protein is CASSLTLNGNGYTF.

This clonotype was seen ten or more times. The chain's CDR3 is CASSFASGGGTDTQYF. In nucleotides, the CDR3 is TGTGCCAGCAGCTTCGCTAGCGGAGGTGGCACAGATACGCAGTATTTT. This rearrangement joins TRBV7-9 to TRBJ2-3; 7 nucleotides agree with TRBD2. Germline lookup yields CDR1 SEHNR and CDR2 FQNEAQ (reference sequence). Trimming at V came to 3 bases and at J to 1 base, leaving 7 bases not matched to a gene. The CDR3 runs to 16 residues.

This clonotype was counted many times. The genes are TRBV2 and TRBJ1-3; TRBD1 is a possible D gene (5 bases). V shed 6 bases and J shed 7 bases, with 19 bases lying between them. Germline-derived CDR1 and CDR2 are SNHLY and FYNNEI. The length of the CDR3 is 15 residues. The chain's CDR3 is CASSTGTALGNTIYF. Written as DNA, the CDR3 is TGTGCCAGCAGCACCGGGACCGCATTAGGGAACACCATATATTTT. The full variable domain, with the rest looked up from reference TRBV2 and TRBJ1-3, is EPEVTQTPSHQVTQMGQEVILRCVPISNHLYFYWYRQILGQKVEFLVSFYNNEISEKSEIFDDQFSVERPDGSNFTLKIRSTKLEDSAMYFCASSTGTALGNTIYFGEGSWLTVV.

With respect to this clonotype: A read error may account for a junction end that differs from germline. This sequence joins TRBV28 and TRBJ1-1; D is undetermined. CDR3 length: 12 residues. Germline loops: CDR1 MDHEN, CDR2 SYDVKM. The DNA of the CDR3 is TGTGCCAGCAGCCCGGTTGGACGGTCTCCCCTCTTT. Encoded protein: CASSPVGRSPLF.

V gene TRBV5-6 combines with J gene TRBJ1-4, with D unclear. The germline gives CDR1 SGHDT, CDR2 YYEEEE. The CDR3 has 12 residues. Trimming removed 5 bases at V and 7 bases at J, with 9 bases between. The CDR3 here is CASRTGTEKLFF. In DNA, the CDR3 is TGTGCCAGCAGGACGGGTACTGAAAAACTGTTTTTT. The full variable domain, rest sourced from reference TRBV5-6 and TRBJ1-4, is DAGVTQSPTHLIKTRGQQVTLRCSPKSGHDTVSWYQQALGQGPQFIFQYYEEEERQRGNFPDRFSGHQFPNYSSELNVNALLLGDSALYLCASRTGTEKLFFGSGTQLSVL.

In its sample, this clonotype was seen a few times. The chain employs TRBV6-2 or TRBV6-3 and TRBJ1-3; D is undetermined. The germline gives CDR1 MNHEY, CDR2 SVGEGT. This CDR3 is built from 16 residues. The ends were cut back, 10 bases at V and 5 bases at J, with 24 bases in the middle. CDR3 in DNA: TGTGCCAACAACATGATAACGGCAGGAGCACGAAACACCATATATTTT. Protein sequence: CANNMITAGARNTIYF.

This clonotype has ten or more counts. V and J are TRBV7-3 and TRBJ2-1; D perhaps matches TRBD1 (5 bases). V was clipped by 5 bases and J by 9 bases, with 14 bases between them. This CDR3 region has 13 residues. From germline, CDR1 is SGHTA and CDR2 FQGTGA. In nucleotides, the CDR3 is TGTGCCAGCAGCCCGACGACAGACGGTGAGCAGTTCTTC. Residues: CASSPTTDGEQFF.

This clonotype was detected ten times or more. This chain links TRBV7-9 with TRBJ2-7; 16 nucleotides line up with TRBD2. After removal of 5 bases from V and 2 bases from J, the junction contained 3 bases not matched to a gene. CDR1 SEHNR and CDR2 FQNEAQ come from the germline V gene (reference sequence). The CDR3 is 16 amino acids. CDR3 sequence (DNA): TGTGCCAGCAGCCCCGGGACTAGCGGGAGGGCCTACGAGCAGTACTTC. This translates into CASSPGTSGRAYEQYF.

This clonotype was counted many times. CDR3 loop: CASSQPGLALDNEQFF. CDR3 DNA: TGTGCCAGCAGCCAACCGGGACTAGCGCTAGACAATGAGCAGTTCTTC. This chain joins TRBV2 and TRBJ2-1; TRBD2 matches at 10 bases. Germline loops: CDR1 SNHLY, CDR2 FYNNEI. The CDR3 is 16 amino acids. V dropped 6 bases and J dropped 5; count of bases not matched to a gene: 10.

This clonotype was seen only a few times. CDR3 in DNA: TGCGCCAGCAGCCCGACAGGGGAAAGGGCCTATGGCTACACCTTC. The encoded protein is CASSPTGERAYGYTF. This rearrangement joins TRBV5-1 to TRBJ1-2; 8 nucleotides match TRBD1. CDR3 length equals 15 residues. CDR1 is SGHRS, CDR2 YFSETQ, per germline. The V segment lost 4 bases and the J segment 4 bases; nucleotides outside the gene matches: 9.

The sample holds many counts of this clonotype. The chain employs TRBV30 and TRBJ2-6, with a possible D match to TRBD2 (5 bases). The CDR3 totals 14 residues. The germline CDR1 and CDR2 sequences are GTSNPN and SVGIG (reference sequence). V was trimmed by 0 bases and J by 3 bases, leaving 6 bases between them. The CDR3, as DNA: TGTGCCTGGAGTGTACGGGGTGGGGCCAACGTCCTGACTTTC. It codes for CAWSVRGGANVLTF.

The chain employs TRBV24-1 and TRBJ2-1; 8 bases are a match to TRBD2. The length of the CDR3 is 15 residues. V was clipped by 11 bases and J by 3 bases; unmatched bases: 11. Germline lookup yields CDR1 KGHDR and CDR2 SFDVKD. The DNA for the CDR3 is TGTGCCAGCATGGACAGCGGGAGAGGCTACAATGAGCAGTTCTTC. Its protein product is CASMDSGRGYNEQFF.

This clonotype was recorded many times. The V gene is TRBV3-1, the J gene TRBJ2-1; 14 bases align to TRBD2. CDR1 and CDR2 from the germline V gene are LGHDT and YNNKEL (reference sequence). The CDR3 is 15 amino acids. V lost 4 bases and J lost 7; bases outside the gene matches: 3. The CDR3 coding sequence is TGTGCCAGCAGCCCCGGGACTAGCGGGGGAAATGAGCAGTTCTTC. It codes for CASSPGTSGGNEQFF.

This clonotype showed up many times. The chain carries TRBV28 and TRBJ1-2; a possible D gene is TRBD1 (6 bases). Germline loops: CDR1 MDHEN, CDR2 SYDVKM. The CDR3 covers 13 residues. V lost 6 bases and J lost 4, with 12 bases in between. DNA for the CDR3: TGTGCCAGCAGCCTACAGGGTCCCTATGGCTACACCTTC. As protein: CASSLQGPYGYTF.

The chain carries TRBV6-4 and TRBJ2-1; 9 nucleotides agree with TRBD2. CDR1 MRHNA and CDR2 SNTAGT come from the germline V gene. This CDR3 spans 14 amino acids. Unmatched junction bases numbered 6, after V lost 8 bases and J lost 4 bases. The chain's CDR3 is CASALAGSYNEQFF. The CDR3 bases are TGTGCCAGCGCACTAGCGGGCTCTTACAATGAGCAGTTCTTC.